This paragraph covers one TCR beta chain sequence. Seattle's enrolled individuals joined amid active infection and were then monitored longitudinally. The data are from a study of blood T cell repertoires in COVID-19. The wider study: T cells, B-cell-depleted T cells, or PBMCs provided the cDNA or gDNA that served as material.

TCRdb's table, derived via immunoSEQ multiplex PCR, lists solely in-frame clones and lacks some. This table has 100,000 to 150,000 clones, more than 80% appearing once. Germline CDR1 reads SGHTA; CDR2 reads FQGTGA. This CDR3 contains 14 residues. V dropped 4 bases and J dropped 8; count of bases not matched to a gene: 3. The chain recombines TRBV7-3 with TRBJ2-2; 11 nucleotides align to TRBD1. The specimen sequenced was peripheral blood. This sequence originates from a woman older than 75 with COVID-19, enrolled during active disease. The CDR3 region has the DNA TGTGCCAGCAGCTCCGGGACAGGGGGAGGGGAGCTGTTTTTT. It is translated as CASSSGTGGGELFF.